The clone carrying this T cell receptor beta chain was found a few times. Its antigen is currently unknown. V trimming: 2 bases; J trimming: 4 bases; junction bases outside the gene matches: 3. CDR1 is SEHNR, CDR2 FQNEAQ, per germline (reference sequence). The CDR3 is 15 residues long. These data come from a study of response to subunit inactivated influenza vaccine. General observations from the study: Every seasonal influenza vaccination brings in few new T cells, the authors suggested.

Each CDR3 protein is one row after TCRdb ran MiXCR on the RT-PCR reads. The sample has 860,000 or so distinct CDR3 sequences, 21% seen once. The source of this sequence is a man aged 50 to 60 who received an inactivated influenza vaccine. The material sequenced was PBMCs from blood, taken approximately 5 days after vaccination. The rearrangement links TRBV7-9 to TRBJ2-1, with 9 nucleotides matching TRBD2. The CDR3, as DNA: TGTGCCAGCAGCTTACCGACTAGCGGATACAATGAGCAGTTCTTC. Translated: CASSLPTSGYNEQFF.